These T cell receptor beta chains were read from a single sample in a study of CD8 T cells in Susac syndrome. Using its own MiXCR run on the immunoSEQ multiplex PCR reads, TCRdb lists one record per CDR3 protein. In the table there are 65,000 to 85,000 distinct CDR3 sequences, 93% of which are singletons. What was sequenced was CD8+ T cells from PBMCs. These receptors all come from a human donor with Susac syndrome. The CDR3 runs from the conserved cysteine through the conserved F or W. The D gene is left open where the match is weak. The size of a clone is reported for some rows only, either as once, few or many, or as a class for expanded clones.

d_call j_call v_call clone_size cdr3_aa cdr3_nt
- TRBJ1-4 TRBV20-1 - CSARDPGGANEKLFF TGCAGTGCTAGAGATCCGGGGGGAGCTAATGAAAAACTGTTTTTT
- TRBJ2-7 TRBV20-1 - CSARGSSSYEQYF TGCAGTGCTAGAGGTTCCAGCTCCTACGAGCAGTACTTC
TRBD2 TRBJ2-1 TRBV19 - CASTKRGSSYNEQFF TGTGCCAGTACCAAGCGGGGGAGCTCCTACAATGAGCAGTTCTTC
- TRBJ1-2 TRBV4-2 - CASSQGVGNSNYGYTF TGTGCCAGCAGCCAAGGGGTCGGGAACAGTAACTATGGCTACACCTTC
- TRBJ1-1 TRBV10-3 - CAITLDRRTEAFF TGTGCCATCACCTTGGACAGAAGGACTGAAGCTTTCTTT
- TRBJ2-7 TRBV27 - CASSPWETGDSTYEQYF TGTGCCAGCAGTCCTTGGGAGACAGGTGACTCAACCTACGAGCAGTACTTC
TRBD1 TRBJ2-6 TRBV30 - CAWSVPDRVLSGANVLTF TGTGCCTGGAGTGTACCAGACAGGGTACTCTCTGGGGCCAACGTCCTGACTTTC
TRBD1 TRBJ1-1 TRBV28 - CASSHRGPTEAFF TGTGCCAGCAGTCACAGGGGTCCCACTGAAGCTTTCTTT
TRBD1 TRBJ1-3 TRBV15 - CATSPGQGASGNTIYF TGTGCCACCAGCCCGGGACAGGGGGCTTCAGGAAACACCATATATTTT
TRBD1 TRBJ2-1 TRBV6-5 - CASRRGQAGSNEQFF TGTGCCAGCAGAAGGGGACAGGCCGGCTCCAATGAGCAGTTCTTC
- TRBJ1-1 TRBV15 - CATSRDRGSGNTEAFF TGTGCCACCAGCAGAGATCGAGGGAGTGGGAACACTGAAGCTTTCTTT
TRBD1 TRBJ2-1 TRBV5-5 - CASSLGTGTYNEQFF TGTGCCAGCAGCTTGGGGACAGGGACCTACAATGAGCAGTTCTTC
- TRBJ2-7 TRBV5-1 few CASSPGTDGYEQYF TGCGCCAGCAGCCCTGGGACGGATGGCTACGAGCAGTACTTC
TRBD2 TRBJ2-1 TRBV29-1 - CSVGTSGRRYNEQFF TGCAGCGTCGGGACTAGCGGGAGACGTTACAATGAGCAGTTCTTC
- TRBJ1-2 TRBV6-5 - CASSEGVGYTF TGTGCCAGCAGTGAGGGGGTTGGCTACACCTTC
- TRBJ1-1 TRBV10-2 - CASTNTGSNTEAFF TGCGCCAGCACGAACACAGGGTCGAACACTGAAGCTTTCTTT
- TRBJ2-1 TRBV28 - CASSLTGLMVHEQFF TGTGCCAGCAGTTTAACTGGACTAATGGTCCATGAGCAGTTCTTC
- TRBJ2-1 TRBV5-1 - CASSLAGHNEQFF TGCGCCAGCAGCTTGGCGGGGCACAATGAGCAGTTCTTC